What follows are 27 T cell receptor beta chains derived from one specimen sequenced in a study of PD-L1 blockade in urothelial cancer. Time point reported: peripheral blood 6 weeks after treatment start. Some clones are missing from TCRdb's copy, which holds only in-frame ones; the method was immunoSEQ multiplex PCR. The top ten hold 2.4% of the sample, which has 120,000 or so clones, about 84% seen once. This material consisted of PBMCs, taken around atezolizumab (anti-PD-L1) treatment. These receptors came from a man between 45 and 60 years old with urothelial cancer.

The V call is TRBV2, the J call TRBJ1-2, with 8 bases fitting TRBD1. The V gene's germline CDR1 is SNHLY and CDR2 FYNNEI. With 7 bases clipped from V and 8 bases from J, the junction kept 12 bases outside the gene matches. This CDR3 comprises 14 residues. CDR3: CASTLRGQGEGYTF. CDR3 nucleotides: TGTGCCAGCACCTTGAGAGGACAGGGAGAAGGCTACACCTTC.

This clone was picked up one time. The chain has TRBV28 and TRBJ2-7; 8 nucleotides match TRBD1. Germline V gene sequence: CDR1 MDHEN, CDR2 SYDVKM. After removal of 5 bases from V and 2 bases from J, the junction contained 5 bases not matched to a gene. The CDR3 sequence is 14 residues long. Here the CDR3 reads CASSPMTGAYEQYF. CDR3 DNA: TGTGCCAGCAGTCCAATGACAGGGGCCTACGAGCAGTACTTC.

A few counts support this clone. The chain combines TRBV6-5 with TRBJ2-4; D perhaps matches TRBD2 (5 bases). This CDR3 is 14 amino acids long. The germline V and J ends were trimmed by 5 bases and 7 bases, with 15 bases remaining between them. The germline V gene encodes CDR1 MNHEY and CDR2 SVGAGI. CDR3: CASSAYGMGNIQYF. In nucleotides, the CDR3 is TGTGCCAGCAGTGCCTACGGGATGGGGAACATTCAGTACTTC.

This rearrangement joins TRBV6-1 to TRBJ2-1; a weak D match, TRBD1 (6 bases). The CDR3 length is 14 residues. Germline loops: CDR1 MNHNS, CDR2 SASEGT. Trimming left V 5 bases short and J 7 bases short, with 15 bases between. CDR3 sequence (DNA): TGTGCCAGCAGTTCAAGGGGGTCCGGGAATGAGCAGTTCTTC. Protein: CASSSRGSGNEQFF.

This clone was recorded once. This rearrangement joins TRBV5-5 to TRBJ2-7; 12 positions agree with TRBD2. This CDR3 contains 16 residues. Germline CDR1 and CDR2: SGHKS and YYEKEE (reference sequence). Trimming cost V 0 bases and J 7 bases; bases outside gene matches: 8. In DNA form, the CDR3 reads TGTGCCAGCAGCTTGGCCAAGCTAGCGGGAGGGGGGGAGCAGTACTTC. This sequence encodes CASSLAKLAGGGEQYF.

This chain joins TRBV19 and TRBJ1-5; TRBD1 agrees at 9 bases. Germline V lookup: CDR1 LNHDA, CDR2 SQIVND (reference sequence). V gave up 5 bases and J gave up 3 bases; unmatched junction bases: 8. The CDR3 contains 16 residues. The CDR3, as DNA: TGTGCCAGTAGTCGGTTGGGGACAGGGAACAATCAGCCCCAGCATTTT. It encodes CASSRLGTGNNQPQHF.

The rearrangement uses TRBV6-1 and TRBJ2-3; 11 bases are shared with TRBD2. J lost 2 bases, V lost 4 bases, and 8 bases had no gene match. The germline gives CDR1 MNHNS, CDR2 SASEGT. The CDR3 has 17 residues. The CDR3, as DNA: TGTGCCAGCAGTGGCCCCCGGACTAGCGGGCTCACAGATACGCAGTATTTT. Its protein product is CASSGPRTSGLTDTQYF.

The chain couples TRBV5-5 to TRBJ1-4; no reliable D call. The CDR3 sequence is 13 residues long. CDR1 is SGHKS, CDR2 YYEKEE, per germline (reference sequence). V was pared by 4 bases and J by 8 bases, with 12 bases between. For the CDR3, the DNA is TGTGCCAGCAGCACGTTGTTACGGGAAAAACTGTTTTTT. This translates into CASSTLLREKLFF.

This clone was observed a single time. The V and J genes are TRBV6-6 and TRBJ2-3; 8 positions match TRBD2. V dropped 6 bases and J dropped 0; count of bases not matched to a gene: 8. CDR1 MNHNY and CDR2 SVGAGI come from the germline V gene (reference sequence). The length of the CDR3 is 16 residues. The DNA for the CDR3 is TGTGCCAGCAGGAAATCTAGCGGGTTAAGCACAGATACGCAGTATTTT. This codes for CASRKSSGLSTDTQYF.

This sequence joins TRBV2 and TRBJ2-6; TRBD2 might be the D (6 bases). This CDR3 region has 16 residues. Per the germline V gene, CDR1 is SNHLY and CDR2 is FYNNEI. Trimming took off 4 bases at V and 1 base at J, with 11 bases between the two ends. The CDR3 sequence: CASSVEGGSGANVLTF. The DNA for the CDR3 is TGTGCCAGCAGTGTGGAGGGTGGTTCTGGGGCCAACGTCCTGACTTTC.

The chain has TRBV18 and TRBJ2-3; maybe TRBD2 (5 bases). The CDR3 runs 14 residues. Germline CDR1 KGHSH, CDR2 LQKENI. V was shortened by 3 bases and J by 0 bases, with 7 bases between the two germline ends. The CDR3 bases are TGTGCCAGCTCACCGACTACTAGCACAGATACGCAGTATTTT. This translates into CASSPTTSTDTQYF.

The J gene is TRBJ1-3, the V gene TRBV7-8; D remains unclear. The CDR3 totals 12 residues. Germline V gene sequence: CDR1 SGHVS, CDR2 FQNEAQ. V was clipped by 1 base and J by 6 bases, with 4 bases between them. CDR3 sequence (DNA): TGTGCCAGCAGCTTAGTGGCAAACACCATATATTTT. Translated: CASSLVANTIYF. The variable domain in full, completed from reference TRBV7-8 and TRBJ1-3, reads GAGVSQSPRYKVAKRGQDVALRCDPISGHVSLFWYQQALGQGPEFLTYFQNEAQLDKSGLPSDRFFAERPEGSVSTLKIQRTQQEDSAVYLCASSLVANTIYFGEGSWLTVV.

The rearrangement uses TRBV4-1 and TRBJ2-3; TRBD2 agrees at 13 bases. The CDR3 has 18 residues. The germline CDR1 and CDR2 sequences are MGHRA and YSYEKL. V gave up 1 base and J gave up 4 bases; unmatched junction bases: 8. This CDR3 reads CASSQGITSGRVPDTQYF. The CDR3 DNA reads TGCGCCAGCAGCCAAGGCATTACTAGCGGGAGGGTTCCAGATACGCAGTATTTT.

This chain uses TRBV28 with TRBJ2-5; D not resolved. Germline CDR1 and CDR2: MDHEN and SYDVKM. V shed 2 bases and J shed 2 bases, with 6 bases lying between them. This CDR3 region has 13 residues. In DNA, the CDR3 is TGTGCCAGCAGTTTACCCTATCAAGAGACCCAGTACTTC. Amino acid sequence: CASSLPYQETQYF. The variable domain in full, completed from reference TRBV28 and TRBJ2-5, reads DVKVTQSSRYLVKRTGEKVFLECVQDMDHENMFWYRQDPGLGLRLIYFSYDVKMKEKGDIPEGYSVSREKKERFSLILESASTNQTSMYLCASSLPYQETQYFGPGTRLLVL.

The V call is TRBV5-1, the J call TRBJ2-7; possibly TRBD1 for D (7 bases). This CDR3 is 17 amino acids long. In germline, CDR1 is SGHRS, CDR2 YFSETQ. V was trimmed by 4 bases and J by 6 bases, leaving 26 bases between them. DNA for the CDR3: TGCGCCAGCAGCCCCGGAGGGGCCGACAGGGCTTGGGTCGAGCAGTACTTC. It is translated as CASSPGGADRAWVEQYF.

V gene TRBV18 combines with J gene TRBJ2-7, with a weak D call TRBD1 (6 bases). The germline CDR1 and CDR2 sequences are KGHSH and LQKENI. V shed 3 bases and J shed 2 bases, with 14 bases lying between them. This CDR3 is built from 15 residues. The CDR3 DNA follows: TGTGCCAGCTCACCGGGGGCAGGGGAAGCCTACGAGCAGTACTTC. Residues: CASSPGAGEAYEQYF.

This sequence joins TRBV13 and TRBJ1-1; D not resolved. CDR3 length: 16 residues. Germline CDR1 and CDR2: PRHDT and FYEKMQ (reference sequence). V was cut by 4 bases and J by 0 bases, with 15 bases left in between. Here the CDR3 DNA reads TGTGCCAGCAGCTCCAGACATTTTAGAATGAACACTGAAGCTTTCTTT. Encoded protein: CASSSRHFRMNTEAFF.

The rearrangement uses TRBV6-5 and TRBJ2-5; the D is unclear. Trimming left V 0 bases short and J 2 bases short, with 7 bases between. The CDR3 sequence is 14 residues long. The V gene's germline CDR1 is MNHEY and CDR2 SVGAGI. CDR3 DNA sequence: TGTGCCAGCAGTTACTCGATACTACAAGAGACCCAGTACTTC. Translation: CASSYSILQETQYF.

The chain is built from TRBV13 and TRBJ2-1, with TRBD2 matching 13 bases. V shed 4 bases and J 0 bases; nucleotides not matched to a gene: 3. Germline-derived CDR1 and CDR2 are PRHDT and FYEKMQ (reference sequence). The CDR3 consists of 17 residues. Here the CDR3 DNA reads TGTGCCAGCAGCTGGACTAGCGGGAGAAGCTCCTACAATGAGCAGTTCTTC. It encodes CASSWTSGRSSYNEQFF.

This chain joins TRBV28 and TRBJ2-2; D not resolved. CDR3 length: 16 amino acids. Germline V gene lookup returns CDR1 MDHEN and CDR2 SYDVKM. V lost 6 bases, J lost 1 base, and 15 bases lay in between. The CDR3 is CASSPPSELNTGELFF. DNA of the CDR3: TGTGCCAGCAGCCCCCCTAGTGAGCTGAACACCGGGGAGCTGTTTTTT.

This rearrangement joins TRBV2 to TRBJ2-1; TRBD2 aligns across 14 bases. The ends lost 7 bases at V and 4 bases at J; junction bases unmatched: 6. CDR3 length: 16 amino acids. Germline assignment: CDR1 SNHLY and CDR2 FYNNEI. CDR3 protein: CASTGLAGGRYNEQFF. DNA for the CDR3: TGTGCCAGCACCGGACTAGCGGGAGGACGATACAATGAGCAGTTCTTC. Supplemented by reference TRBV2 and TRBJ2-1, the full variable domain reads EPEVTQTPSHQVTQMGQEVILRCVPISNHLYFYWYRQILGQKVEFLVSFYNNEISEKSEIFDDQFSVERPDGSNFTLKIRSTKLEDSAMYFCASTGLAGGRYNEQFFGPGTRLTVL.

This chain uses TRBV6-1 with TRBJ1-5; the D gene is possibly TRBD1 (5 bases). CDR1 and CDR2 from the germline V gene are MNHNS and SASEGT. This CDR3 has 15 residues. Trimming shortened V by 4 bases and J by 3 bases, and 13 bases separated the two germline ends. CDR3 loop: CASSAMTVSNQPQHF. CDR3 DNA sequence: TGTGCCAGCAGTGCGATGACAGTCTCCAATCAGCCCCAGCATTTT.

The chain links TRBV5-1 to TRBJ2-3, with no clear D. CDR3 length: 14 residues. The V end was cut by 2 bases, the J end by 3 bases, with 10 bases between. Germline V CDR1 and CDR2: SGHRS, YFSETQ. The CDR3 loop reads CASSFGPSTDTQYF. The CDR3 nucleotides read TGCGCCAGCAGCTTTGGGCCCAGTACAGATACGCAGTATTTT.

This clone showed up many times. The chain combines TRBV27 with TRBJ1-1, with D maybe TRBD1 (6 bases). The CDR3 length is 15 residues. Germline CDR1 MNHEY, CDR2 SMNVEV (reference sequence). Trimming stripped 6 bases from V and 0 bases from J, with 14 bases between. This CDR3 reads CASSNGQPMNTEAFF. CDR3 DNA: TGTGCCAGCAGCAACGGACAGCCCATGAACACTGAAGCTTTCTTT.

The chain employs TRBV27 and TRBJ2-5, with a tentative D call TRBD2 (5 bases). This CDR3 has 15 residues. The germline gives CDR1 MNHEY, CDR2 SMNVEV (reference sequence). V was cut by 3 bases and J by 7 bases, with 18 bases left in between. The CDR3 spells CASSFPRTLSGTQYF. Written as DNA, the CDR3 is TGTGCCAGCAGTTTCCCCCGGACTCTTTCGGGGACCCAGTACTTC.

CDR3 sequence: CASSIARQDLFF. CDR3 DNA: TGTGCCAGTAGTATAGCCCGACAGGATCTGTTCTTC. The chain combines TRBV19 with TRBJ2-1; D perhaps matches TRBD1 (6 bases). This CDR3 is built from 12 residues. Germline V gene data show CDR1 as LNHDA and CDR2 as SQIVND (reference sequence). The V gene lost 1 base and the J gene lost 15 bases, with 13 bases spanning the gap.

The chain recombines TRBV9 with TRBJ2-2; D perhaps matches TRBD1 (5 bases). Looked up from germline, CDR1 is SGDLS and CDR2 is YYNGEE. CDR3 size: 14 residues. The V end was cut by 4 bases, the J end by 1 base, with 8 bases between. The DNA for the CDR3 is TGTGCCAGCAGCTACGGACAGAACACCGGGGAGCTGTTTTTT. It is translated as CASSYGQNTGELFF.